The 25 T cell receptor beta chains given below trace back to one sample, sequenced in a study of shared clonotypes between healthy human individuals. The protocol was immunoSEQ multiplex PCR, while the TCRdb copy is restricted to in-frame clones and leaves out a portion. The sample has approximately 940,000 clones, 70% to 85% seen once. Sequencing used memory CD4+ T cells sorted from blood. Subset described: CD45RA-negative fraction. These receptors all come from a man aged 18 to 29 in good health.

Of note for this clone: One base away lies a much larger clone, so this may be a sequencing read error. Other DNA sequences in this specimen translate into the identical CDR3. This chain uses TRBV5-1 with TRBJ2-3; D ambiguous. Trimming removed 4 bases at V and 0 bases at J, with 3 bases between. CDR1 SGHRS and CDR2 YFSETQ come from the germline V gene. The CDR3 totals 12 residues. Written as DNA, the CDR3 is TGCGCCAGCAGCCCCAGCACAGATACGCAGTATTTT. This gives the protein CASSPSTDTQYF.

The chain's CDR3 is CASSLTGGADQPQHF. DNA for the CDR3: TGTGCCAGCAGTTTGACAGGGGGCGCCGATCAGCCCCAGCATTTT. The V call is TRBV28, the J call TRBJ1-5; 10 bases map to TRBD1. This CDR3 contains 15 residues. V lost 3 bases, J lost 5 bases, and 4 bases stayed unmatched. Germline values: CDR1 MDHEN, CDR2 SYDVKM.

This rearrangement joins TRBV7-8 to TRBJ2-7, with a possible D match to TRBD2 (5 bases). The V end lost 6 bases, the J end lost 3 bases, and 15 bases lay between the germline ends. The germline CDR1 and CDR2 sequences are SGHVS and FQNEAQ. This CDR3 is 14 amino acids long. This chain's CDR3 is CASSRRLGSYEQYF. As DNA, the CDR3 is TGTGCCAGCAGTCGTCGGCTGGGGAGCTACGAGCAGTACTTC.

This clone was seen a few times. The rearrangement joins TRBV29-1 to TRBJ1-1; the match to TRBD1 covers 10 bases. The CDR3 contains 12 residues. Germline V gene sequence: CDR1 SQVTM, CDR2 ANQGSEA. After removal of 6 bases from V and 11 bases from J, the junction contained 9 bases not matched to a gene. The CDR3 nucleotides read TGCAGCGTGGAGACAGGGGGCGGGGGCGCTTTCTTT. Residues: CSVETGGGGAFF.

The chain has TRBV5-1 and TRBJ1-6; perhaps TRBD1 as D (5 bases). Germline CDR1 SGHRS, CDR2 YFSETQ. The ends were cut back, 7 bases at V and 7 bases at J, with 18 bases in the middle. The CDR3 is made up of 15 amino acids. The CDR3 DNA sequence: TGCGCCAGCCGTATCGGGGCGTGGGGGAATTCACCCCTCCACTTT. Protein product: CASRIGAWGNSPLHF.

The V gene is TRBV30, the J gene TRBJ1-2, with D tentatively TRBD1 (5 bases). The CDR3 spans 14 residues. Germline-derived CDR1 and CDR2 are GTSNPN and SVGIG (reference sequence). The V and J ends lost 3 bases and 6 bases respectively, with 17 bases between them. The CDR3 reads CAWSVSDWGHGYTF. The CDR3 DNA follows: TGTGCCTGGAGCGTCAGCGATTGGGGACATGGCTACACCTTC.

The J gene is TRBJ2-2, the V gene TRBV9; TRBD2 matches 11 bases. CDR1 is SGDLS and CDR2 is YYNGEE in the germline V gene. The CDR3 totals 16 residues. V shed 2 bases and J 4 bases; nucleotides not matched to a gene: 4. CDR3 sequence reads: CASSVGLAGGTGELFF. The CDR3 coding sequence is TGTGCCAGCAGCGTCGGTCTAGCGGGGGGCACCGGGGAGCTGTTTTTT. Combining the CDR3 with reference TRBV9 and TRBJ2-2 gives the whole variable domain DSGVTQTPKHLITATGQRVTLRCSPRSGDLSVYWYQQSLDQGLQFLIQYYNGEERAKGNILERFSAQQFPDLHSELNLSSLELGDSALYFCASSVGLAGGTGELFFGEGSRLTVL.

This clone appeared many times. The chain carries TRBV6-5 and TRBJ2-3; 7 nucleotides align to TRBD1. The length of the CDR3 is 15 residues. Germline-derived CDR1 and CDR2 are MNHEY and SVGAGI. The V segment lost 5 bases and the J segment 0 bases; nucleotides outside the gene matches: 5. CDR3 nucleotides: TGTGCCAGCAGTCATCTACAGGGGAGCACAGATACGCAGTATTTT. As protein: CASSHLQGSTDTQYF.

The chain employs TRBV21-1 and TRBJ2-5. TRBV21-1 is labeled a pseudogene. This CDR3 comprises 15 residues. This chain's CDR3 is CASSKTLQIRETQYF. CDR3 nucleotide sequence: TGTGCCAGCAGCAAAACCTTGCAGATTCGGGAGACCCAGTACTTC.

This clone was counted a single time. The V gene is TRBV11-2, the J gene TRBJ1-2; D unresolved. Germline-derived CDR1 and CDR2 are SGHAT and FQNNGV. Trimming removed 5 bases at V and 2 bases at J, with 9 bases between. The CDR3 runs to 13 residues. DNA of the CDR3: TGTGCCAGCAGCCCCACGGGGAACTATGGCTACACCTTC. Residues: CASSPTGNYGYTF.

This clone has only a few counts. The chain is built from TRBV7-6 and TRBJ2-2; maybe TRBD2 (6 bases). CDR3 length: 21 residues. Germline loops: CDR1 SGHVS, CDR2 FNYEAQ. V was cut by 1 base and J by 2 bases, with 26 bases left in between. Written as DNA, the CDR3 is TGTGCCAGCAGCTTAGAAGTGAGGGACTGGAAACCTGGCCCCAACACCGGGGAGCTGTTTTTT. Translated: CASSLEVRDWKPGPNTGELFF.

The chain couples TRBV19 to TRBJ1-2; no clear D. The length of the CDR3 is 14 residues. Germline V gives CDR1 LNHDA, CDR2 SQIVND (reference sequence). Trimming pared 1 base from V and 0 bases from J, leaving 6 bases between. CDR3 sequence: CASSIAVANYGYTF. In DNA, the CDR3 is TGTGCCAGTAGTATAGCAGTTGCTAACTATGGCTACACCTTC.

The chain joins TRBV11-2 to TRBJ1-1; no firm D call. CDR1 is SGHAT, CDR2 FQNNGV, per germline. V was trimmed by 5 bases and J by 2 bases, leaving 9 bases between them. CDR3 length: 13 amino acids. The chain's CDR3 is CASSPTLNTEAFF. CDR3 DNA: TGTGCCAGCAGCCCCACTTTAAACACTGAAGCTTTCTTT.

This clone was seen a single time. This chain connects TRBV4-1 to TRBJ2-3; D is ambiguous. V shed 4 bases and J shed 5 bases, with 10 bases lying between them. CDR3 length equals 13 residues. Germline V CDR1 and CDR2: MGHRA, YSYEKL. The CDR3 nucleotides are TGCGCCAGCAGCCTCATATTGGGAGATACGCAGTATTTT. This encodes CASSLILGDTQYF.

This clone appeared a few times. The rearrangement uses TRBV18 and TRBJ1-4; 10 bases agree with TRBD1. CDR1 is KGHSH and CDR2 is LQKENI in the germline V gene. Trimming cost V 5 bases and J 7 bases; bases outside gene matches: 4. The CDR3 consists of 14 residues. The DNA for the CDR3 is TGTGCCAGCTCATCCGGACAGGGGGGTGAAAAACTGTTTTTT. This encodes CASSSGQGGEKLFF.

This sequence joins TRBV12-5 and TRBJ2-1; the D is unclear. The CDR3 spans 12 residues. Germline V CDR1 and CDR2: LGHNT, FRNRAP. Deletions cut 3 bases from V and 10 bases from J, with 10 bases between. The CDR3 sequence: CASGFGLGEQFF. For the CDR3, the DNA is TGTGCTAGTGGTTTCGGTTTGGGGGAGCAGTTCTTC.

This clone was recorded a few times. The chain uses TRBV29-1 and TRBJ2-3, with 11 bases aligning to TRBD1. V gave up 7 bases and J gave up 5 bases; unmatched junction bases: 8. The CDR3 has 14 residues. The germline gives CDR1 SQVTM, CDR2 ANQGSEA. DNA for the CDR3: TGCAGCGCTGGTGGACAGGGGGCCAAAGATACGCAGTATTTT. Translated: CSAGGQGAKDTQYF.

This clone was found a few times. The rearrangement uses TRBV2 and TRBJ2-7; D gene ambiguous. Deletions cut 3 bases from V and 2 bases from J, with 14 bases between. There are 15 residues in the CDR3. Germline V gene data show CDR1 as SNHLY and CDR2 as FYNNEI. CDR3 sequence reads: CASSEFGRSPYEQYF. Written as DNA, the CDR3 is TGTGCCAGCAGTGAGTTCGGCAGGTCCCCCTACGAGCAGTACTTC. Looking up the rest from reference TRBV2 and TRBJ2-7 gives the full variable domain: EPEVTQTPSHQVTQMGQEVILRCVPISNHLYFYWYRQILGQKVEFLVSFYNNEISEKSEIFDDQFSVERPDGSNFTLKIRSTKLEDSAMYFCASSEFGRSPYEQYFGPGTRLTVT.

The DNA for the CDR3 is TGCGCCAGCAGAGAGGGGAACTATGGCTACACCTTC. This translates into CASREGNYGYTF. The chain links TRBV5-1 to TRBJ1-2, with D perhaps matching TRBD1 (5 bases). Germline V gene lookup returns CDR1 SGHRS and CDR2 YFSETQ. The ends were cut back, 5 bases at V and 2 bases at J, with 7 bases in the middle. The length of the CDR3 is 12 residues.

The chain links TRBV6-6 to TRBJ2-1; 9 nucleotides align to TRBD1. This CDR3 is 14 amino acids long. The germline CDR1 and CDR2 sequences are MNHNY and SVGAGI (reference sequence). V lost 3 bases to trimming and J lost 5 bases; unmatched junction nucleotides: 2. CDR3 loop: CASSYRQGDNEQFF. The CDR3 DNA reads TGTGCCAGCAGTTATCGACAGGGGGACAATGAGCAGTTCTTC.

V and J are TRBV6-6 and TRBJ2-3; D may be TRBD1 or TRBD2 (5 bases each). Germline V gene sequence: CDR1 MNHNY, CDR2 SVGAGI (reference sequence). The length of the CDR3 is 13 residues. V lost 6 bases and J 4 bases, leaving 11 bases between the germline ends. The CDR3 coding sequence is TGTGCCAGCAGCGAGAGAGGGGCAGATACGCAGTATTTT. This gives the protein CASSERGADTQYF.

This chain uses TRBV28 with TRBJ2-5, with 7 bases matching TRBD2. This CDR3 spans 18 amino acids. V lost 4 bases, J lost 1 base, and 15 bases stayed unmatched. Germline V CDR1 and CDR2: MDHEN, SYDVKM. The CDR3 loop is CASSSGARRAGLQETQYF. Written as DNA, the CDR3 is TGTGCCAGCAGTTCCGGGGCTAGGAGAGCGGGACTCCAAGAGACCCAGTACTTC.

This clone was observed a single time. J is TRBJ1-1 and V is TRBV10-3, with D unresolved. The germline V and J ends were trimmed by 2 bases and 6 bases, with 7 bases remaining between them. The CDR3 extends over 12 amino acids. Germline V gene sequence: CDR1 ENHRY, CDR2 SYGVKD. The CDR3 region is CAISEGPAEAFF. The CDR3 DNA sequence: TGTGCCATCAGTGAGGGACCCGCTGAAGCTTTCTTT.

This clone was picked up many times. V gene TRBV29-1 combines with J gene TRBJ1-2; D call uncertain. This CDR3 region has 14 residues. Trimming stripped 6 bases from V and 4 bases from J, with 18 bases between. Per germline, CDR1 SQVTM and CDR2 ANQGSEA. The CDR3 spells CSVVSPKDGYGYTF. CDR3 sequence (DNA): TGCAGCGTCGTATCCCCGAAGGATGGCTATGGCTACACCTTC.

The CDR3 is CASSYTGSSGNTIYF. CDR3 nucleotide sequence: TGTGCCAGCAGCTATACAGGGAGCTCTGGAAACACCATATATTTT. The gene calls are TRBV5-8 and TRBJ1-3, with D possibly matching TRBD1 (6 bases). Trimming cost V 3 bases and J 0 bases, with 10 bases left between them. CDR3 size: 15 residues. CDR1 SGHTS and CDR2 YDEGEE come from the germline V gene. The full variable domain, with the rest looked up from reference TRBV5-8 and TRBJ1-3, is EAGVTQSPTHLIKTRGQQATLRCSPISGHTSVYWYQQALGLGLQFLLWYDEGEERNRGNFPPRFSGRQFPNYSSELNVNALELEDSALYLCASSYTGSSGNTIYFGEGSWLTVV.